The 21 T cell receptor beta chains below come from one sample, sequenced in a study of cytomegalovirus exposure and HLA in healthy donors. Researchers ran the PCR with 60 Vbeta and 13 Jbeta primers. Method: immunoSEQ multiplex PCR; TCRdb's copy keeps in-frame clones and lacks some. The sample shows about 120,000 clones, over 70% of them seen only once. The specimen was PBMCs. Every receptor here comes from a woman aged 45-65 years in good health and CMV-seronegative.

This clone was seen only a few times. The CDR3 is CASSLSYQDGYTF. The CDR3 coding sequence is TGTGCCAGCAGTTTGAGTTATCAGGATGGCTACACCTTC. The chain recombines TRBV28 with TRBJ1-2, with no clear D. The V end lost 3 bases, the J end lost 6 bases, and 11 bases lay between the germline ends. Germline lookup yields CDR1 MDHEN and CDR2 SYDVKM. The CDR3 runs to 13 residues.

This sequence joins TRBV28 and TRBJ1-3; no reliable D call. V lost 5 bases and J 4 bases, leaving 9 bases between the germline ends. CDR1 and CDR2 from the germline V gene are MDHEN and SYDVKM. This CDR3 is 13 amino acids long. The CDR3 coding sequence is TGTGCCAGCAGTCCACATATGGGAAACACCATATATTTT. Translated, it gives CASSPHMGNTIYF.

This chain joins TRBV7-2 and TRBJ2-2, with TRBD2 identical over 13 bases. V shed 5 bases, J shed 6 bases, and the junction held 3 bases outside the gene matches. The CDR3 has 15 amino acids. Germline V lookup: CDR1 SGHTA, CDR2 FQGNSA. Written as DNA, the CDR3 is TGTGCCAGCAGCCCGGGACTAGCGGGATCCGGGGAGCTGTTTTTT. Translating it yields CASSPGLAGSGELFF.

This clone showed up just a few times. The chain couples TRBV18 to TRBJ2-3, with 7 bases lining up with TRBD1. The CDR3 sequence is 15 residues long. CDR1 is KGHSH and CDR2 is LQKENI in the germline V gene. Unmatched junction bases numbered 3, after V lost 3 bases and J lost 0 bases. CDR3 nucleotide sequence: TGTGCCAGCTCACCGCCGGGACAGAGCACAGATACGCAGTATTTT. It specifies CASSPPGQSTDTQYF.

The V and J genes are TRBV19 and TRBJ1-4; the D is unclear. This CDR3 is built from 13 residues. V was pared by 6 bases and J by 13 bases, with 18 bases between. Germline V gene lookup returns CDR1 LNHDA and CDR2 SQIVND (reference sequence). The CDR3 DNA reads as TGTGCCAGTAGCGTCCAGGTTTCCGGTGGACTGTTTTTT. Its translation is CASSVQVSGGLFF.

The chain combines TRBV9 with TRBJ2-6; TRBD1 is a possible D gene (6 bases). Germline values: CDR1 SGDLS, CDR2 YYNGEE. V gave up 5 bases and J gave up 2 bases, with 17 bases separating them. This CDR3 has 17 residues. The CDR3: CASSPVRGKPGANVLTF. In nucleotides, the CDR3 is TGTGCCAGCAGTCCGGTTAGGGGGAAGCCTGGGGCCAACGTCCTGACTTTC.

The V gene is TRBV18, the J gene TRBJ1-5; D might be TRBD1 (5 bases). With 6 bases removed from V and 4 bases from J, the gap between germline ends came to 13 bases. The germline gives CDR1 KGHSH, CDR2 LQKENI. The CDR3 is 14 amino acids. This CDR3 reads CASSAGQINQPQHF. As DNA, the CDR3 is TGTGCCAGCTCCGCAGGGCAAATAAATCAGCCCCAGCATTTT.

The chain recombines TRBV30 with TRBJ2-3; D might be TRBD2 (5 bases). Germline values: CDR1 GTSNPN, CDR2 SVGIG (reference sequence). This CDR3 comprises 15 residues. V lost 0 bases and J lost 4, with 14 bases in between. CDR3 sequence (DNA): TGTGCCTGGAGTGTCTCTAGCTGGAATGCAGATACGCAGTATTTT. It codes for CAWSVSSWNADTQYF.

The chain uses TRBV27 and TRBJ1-6, with D possibly matching TRBD1 (6 bases). The V gene's germline CDR1 is MNHEY and CDR2 SMNVEV (reference sequence). The CDR3 extends over 16 amino acids. Trimming left V 0 bases short and J 9 bases short, with 15 bases between. CDR3 loop: CASSLSQQGGGSPLHF. The CDR3 nucleotides are TGTGCCAGCAGTTTATCCCAACAGGGTGGTGGTTCACCCCTCCACTTT.

This clone was observed a single time. At the DNA level, this CDR3 is encoded by other sequences in the same sample as well. V is TRBV4-2 and J is TRBJ1-4; D perhaps matches TRBD1 (5 bases). Trimming removed 0 bases at V and 8 bases at J, with 16 bases between. The CDR3 extends over 16 amino acids. Germline assignment: CDR1 LGHNA and CDR2 YNFKEQ. CDR3 sequence (DNA): TGTGCCAGCAGCCAAGATTGGCAGGGAGGTAGCGAAAAACTGTTTTTT. Its protein product is CASSQDWQGGSEKLFF.

This clone was counted a single time. The chain employs TRBV28 and TRBJ2-7; TRBD1 matches at 7 bases. The ends lost 6 bases at V and 4 bases at J; junction bases unmatched: 6. The V gene's germline CDR1 is MDHEN and CDR2 SYDVKM. The CDR3 covers 13 residues. CDR3 nucleotides: TGTGCCAGCAGATCGACAGGGTTTTACGAGCAGTACTTC. This encodes CASRSTGFYEQYF.

J is TRBJ1-6 and V is TRBV28, with 9 bases identical to TRBD1. Germline CDR1 reads MDHEN; CDR2 reads SYDVKM. The junction had 7 bases not matched to a gene; V was cut back by 5 bases and J by 8 bases. The CDR3 has 15 residues. The CDR3 nucleotides read TGTGCCAGCAGTCCGGGGGACAGGGCACATTCACCCCTCCACTTT. It encodes CASSPGDRAHSPLHF. The complete variable domain, with remaining parts taken from reference TRBV28 and TRBJ1-6, reads DVKVTQSSRYLVKRTGEKVFLECVQDMDHENMFWYRQDPGLGLRLIYFSYDVKMKEKGDIPEGYSVSREKKERFSLILESASTNQTSMYLCASSPGDRAHSPLHFGNGTRLTVT.

This clone was counted between two and nine times. This chain links TRBV5-4 with TRBJ2-7, with 7 bases matching TRBD1. CDR1 and CDR2 from the germline V gene are SGHNT and YYREEE (reference sequence). This CDR3 is 13 amino acids long. V lost 3 bases, J lost 5 bases, and 5 bases stayed unmatched. This chain's CDR3 is CASSWNRGHEQYF. DNA of the CDR3: TGTGCCAGCAGCTGGAACAGGGGTCACGAGCAGTACTTC.

This clone was detected once. The chain is built from TRBV7-2 and TRBJ2-3, with TRBD2 identical over 10 bases. Germline values: CDR1 SGHTA, CDR2 FQGNSA. The CDR3 runs 16 residues. V was clipped by 1 base and J by 0 bases; unmatched bases: 1. The CDR3 protein is CASSLGAGGSTDTQYF. The CDR3 region has the DNA TGTGCCAGCAGCTTAGGAGCGGGAGGGAGCACAGATACGCAGTATTTT.

This clone was found a few times. This sequence joins TRBV5-5 and TRBJ2-1, with D hard to call. The CDR3 runs 15 residues. Germline V gene lookup returns CDR1 SGHKS and CDR2 YYEKEE (reference sequence). The V gene lost 4 bases and the J gene lost 9 bases, with 20 bases spanning the gap. The CDR3 region is CASSAYRNSIGEQFF. The DNA for the CDR3 is TGTGCCAGCAGCGCCTACCGAAATTCCATCGGTGAGCAGTTCTTC.

V gene TRBV5-1 combines with J gene TRBJ2-1, with 14 bases identical to TRBD2. Germline V gene data show CDR1 as SGHRS and CDR2 as YFSETQ. The CDR3 spans 15 residues. Losses at the gene ends were 3 bases for V and 5 bases for J; bases not matched to a gene: 1. CDR3 in DNA: TGCGCCAGCAGCTCGGGACTAGCGGGGGACAATGAGCAGTTCTTC. Translating it yields CASSSGLAGDNEQFF.

The rearrangement links TRBV7-2 to TRBJ2-7, with a tentative D call TRBD2 (6 bases). This CDR3 spans 15 amino acids. Germline values: CDR1 SGHTA, CDR2 FQGNSA. The V gene lost 1 base and the J gene lost 4 bases, with 14 bases spanning the gap. CDR3 sequence: CASSLDGGAPYEQYF. DNA of the CDR3: TGTGCCAGCAGCTTAGACGGCGGGGCACCTTACGAGCAGTACTTC.

This clone occurred a few times. The chain combines TRBV7-5 with TRBJ1-2; TRBD1 is taken as the D call from the table, unchecked against the DNA. TRBV7-5 is labeled a pseudogene. The length of the CDR3 is 16 residues. The CDR3 bases are TGTTCCAGAAGCCCCCCCCCGGGACAGGGGGCGTGTGGCTACACCTTC. It yields the protein CSRSPPPGQGACGYTF.

The rearrangement uses TRBV7-2 and TRBJ1-2; 9 bases are a match to TRBD1. The CDR3 sequence is 18 residues long. J was trimmed by 8 bases and V by 1 base; bases with no gene match: 17. Germline V gene data show CDR1 as SGHTA and CDR2 as FQGNSA. The chain's CDR3 is CASSLEDRGGGSVRGYTF. The CDR3 nucleotides read TGTGCCAGCAGCTTAGAGGACAGGGGAGGGGGGTCGGTGAGGGGCTACACCTTC.

The chain is built from TRBV27 and TRBJ2-2, with 13 positions matching TRBD2. This CDR3 is built from 16 residues. The germline V gene has CDR1 MNHEY and CDR2 SMNVEV (reference sequence). V shed 7 bases, J shed 5 bases, and the junction held 7 bases outside the gene matches. This CDR3 reads CASNVGGLAGTGELFF. CDR3 DNA sequence: TGTGCCAGCAACGTGGGGGGACTAGCGGGGACCGGGGAGCTGTTTTTT.

The V gene is TRBV19, the J gene TRBJ2-3; D is undetermined. The V gene's germline CDR1 is LNHDA and CDR2 SQIVND (reference sequence). This CDR3 comprises 13 residues. V lost 4 bases to trimming and J lost 6 bases, with 11 bases between them. CDR3 DNA sequence: TGTGCCAGTAGTACTATTCTCTGGGATACGCAGTATTTT. Encoded protein: CASSTILWDTQYF.